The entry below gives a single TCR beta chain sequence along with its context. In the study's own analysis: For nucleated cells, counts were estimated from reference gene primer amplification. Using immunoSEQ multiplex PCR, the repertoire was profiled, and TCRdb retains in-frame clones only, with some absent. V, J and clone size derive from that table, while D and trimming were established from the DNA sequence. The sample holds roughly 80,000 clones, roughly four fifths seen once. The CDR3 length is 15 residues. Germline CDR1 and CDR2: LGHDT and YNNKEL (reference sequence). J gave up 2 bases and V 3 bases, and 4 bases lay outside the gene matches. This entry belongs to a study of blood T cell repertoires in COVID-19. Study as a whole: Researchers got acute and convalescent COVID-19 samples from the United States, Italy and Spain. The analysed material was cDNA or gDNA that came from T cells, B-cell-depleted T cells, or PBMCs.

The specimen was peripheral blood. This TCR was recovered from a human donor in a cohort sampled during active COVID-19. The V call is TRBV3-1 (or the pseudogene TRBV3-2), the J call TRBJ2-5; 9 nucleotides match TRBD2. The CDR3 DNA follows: TGTGCCAGCAGCCACACGACTAGCGGTCAAGAGACCCAGTACTTC. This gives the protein CASSHTTSGQETQYF.